Included here is one T cell receptor (beta chain) sequence, with context. Its specificity is not known. Sequencing used immunoSEQ multiplex PCR; TCRdb keeps in-frame clones, though not all of them. The repertoire holds tens of thousands of clones, less than 85% seen once, with 45% to 50% in the top ten. This entry comes from a study of T cell responses to AZD1222 COVID-19 vaccine. Study-wide findings and caveats: At study baseline, merely six AZD1222 recipients were seropositive. Spike as a whole was targeted by vaccine-associated CD4 TCRs, dominant at 160-218 and 743-854. The study sampled repertoires only after the peak T cell response.

V was cut by 2 bases and J by 0 bases, with 7 bases left in between. CDR3 length equals 15 residues. Germline values: CDR1 MNHEY, CDR2 SVGAGI. The source is an adult who received the AZD1222 COVID-19 vaccine. Material: peripheral blood, obtained 28 days after the second AZD1222 dose. V usage is TRBV6-5 and J usage is TRBJ1-4; D gene ambiguous. The CDR3 DNA reads TGTGCCAGCAGTTACGGCTGGGCAACTAATGAAAAACTGTTTTTT. The encoded protein is CASSYGWATNEKLFF.